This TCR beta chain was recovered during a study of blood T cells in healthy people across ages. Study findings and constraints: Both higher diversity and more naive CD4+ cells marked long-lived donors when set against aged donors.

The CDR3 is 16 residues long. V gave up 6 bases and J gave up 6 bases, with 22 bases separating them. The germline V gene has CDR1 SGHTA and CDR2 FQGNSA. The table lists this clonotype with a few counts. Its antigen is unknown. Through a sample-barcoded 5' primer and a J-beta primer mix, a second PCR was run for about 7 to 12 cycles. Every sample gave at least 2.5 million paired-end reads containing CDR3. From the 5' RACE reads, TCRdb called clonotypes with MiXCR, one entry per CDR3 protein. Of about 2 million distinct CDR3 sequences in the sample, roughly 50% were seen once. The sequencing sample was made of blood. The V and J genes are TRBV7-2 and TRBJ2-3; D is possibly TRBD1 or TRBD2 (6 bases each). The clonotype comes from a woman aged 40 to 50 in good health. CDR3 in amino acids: CASRDSRGLGVDTQYF. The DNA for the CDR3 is TGTGCCAGCAGGGATAGCCGGGGGCTCGGGGTCGATACGCAGTATTTT.